The next 14 T cell receptor beta chains were all read from a single sample in a study of T cells after yellow fever vaccination. TCRdb re-analysed the 5' RACE reads in MiXCR, keeping a single row per CDR3 protein. The sample shows 450,000 to 650,000 distinct CDR3 sequences, just over 20% of them seen only once. The sample consisted of PBMCs, taken 21 days after the first yellow fever vaccination. The source of these receptors is a man younger than 35 who received the YFV17D yellow fever vaccine.

The J gene is TRBJ2-5, the V gene TRBV7-6, with TRBD1 identical over 12 bases. V was clipped by 5 bases and J by 5 bases; unmatched bases: 6. The germline gives CDR1 SGHVS, CDR2 FNYEAQ. The CDR3 is 15 residues long. The CDR3 nucleotides are TGTGCCAGCAGCCCCAGGGACAGGGGGCGTGAGACCCAGTACTTC. This sequence encodes CASSPRDRGRETQYF.

This clonotype was counted only a few times. This chain joins TRBV6-5 and TRBJ1-6, with D tentatively TRBD1 (5 bases). Germline CDR1 MNHEY, CDR2 SVGAGI. V dropped 7 bases and J dropped 10 bases, with 14 bases sitting between them. The length of the CDR3 is 13 residues. The CDR3 coding sequence is TGTGCCAGCACGACCCAGGAGGGGTCACCCCTCCACTTT. Translation: CASTTQEGSPLHF.

The chain carries TRBV29-1 and TRBJ2-3, with TRBD1 matching 8 bases. The germline gives CDR1 SQVTM, CDR2 ANQGSEA. CDR3 length equals 13 residues. Trimming at V came to 5 bases and at J to 3 bases, leaving 4 bases not matched to a gene. CDR3 nucleotides: TGCAGCGTTCGGCAGGGGGCAACAGATACGCAGTATTTT. Protein product: CSVRQGATDTQYF.

This sequence joins TRBV12-3 or TRBV12-4 and TRBJ1-5; D unresolved. V was pared by 6 bases and J by 1 base, with 13 bases between. CDR3 size: 15 residues. CDR3 DNA: TGTGCCAGCAGCTTAACGACGAGGAGCAATCAGCCCCAGCATTTT. Translated, it gives CASSLTTRSNQPQHF.

This clonotype has just a few counts. This chain uses TRBV18 with TRBJ2-4; the D gene is possibly TRBD2 (6 bases). Germline CDR1 and CDR2: KGHSH and LQKENI. There are 15 residues in the CDR3. V gave up 0 bases and J gave up 9 bases, with 15 bases separating them. CDR3 sequence: CASSPPEGRGTIQYF. In DNA, the CDR3 is TGTGCCAGCTCACCACCGGAGGGAAGGGGCACCATTCAGTACTTC.

The table lists this clonotype with a few counts. The rearrangement uses TRBV7-2 and TRBJ2-7; D gene unclear. CDR3 length: 13 residues. Germline CDR1 reads SGHTA; CDR2 reads FQGNSA. With 1 base removed from V and 2 bases from J, the gap between germline ends came to 6 bases. The CDR3 nucleotides read TGTGCCAGCAGCTTAGGACGGGCCTACGAGCAGTACTTC. Protein: CASSLGRAYEQYF.

This clonotype was seen many times. DNA for the CDR3: TGTGCCAGCAGTTTTGGTGCGGGACAGTCAGATACGCAGTATTTT. Translating it yields CASSFGAGQSDTQYF. V gene TRBV12-3 or TRBV12-4 combines with J gene TRBJ2-3, with D tentatively TRBD1 (7 bases). The CDR3 is 15 amino acids. V was shortened by 3 bases and J by 4 bases, with 14 bases between the two germline ends.

The J gene is TRBJ2-3, the V gene TRBV20-1; no clear D. V lost 5 bases and J 3 bases, leaving 15 bases between the germline ends. The CDR3 consists of 14 residues. The V gene's germline CDR1 is DFQATT and CDR2 SNEGSKA (reference sequence). The CDR3 coding sequence is TGCAGTGCTCGCAAGGGATGGTCGACAGATACGCAGTATTTT. This encodes CSARKGWSTDTQYF.

The CDR3 DNA follows: TGCAGTGCTAGGAGGGGGGCTGGCTACACCTTC. Amino acids: CSARRGAGYTF. This chain joins TRBV20-1 and TRBJ1-2, with D tentatively TRBD1 (6 bases). CDR1 and CDR2 (germline): DFQATT, SNEGSKA (reference sequence). The CDR3 length is 11 residues. The V and J ends lost 3 bases and 7 bases respectively, with 9 bases between them.

This clonotype has just a few counts. This sequence joins TRBV5-1 and TRBJ2-3; D gene unclear. The germline V gene encodes CDR1 SGHRS and CDR2 YFSETQ. The CDR3 has 16 amino acids. V lost 2 bases and J 4 bases, leaving 17 bases between the germline ends. DNA of the CDR3: TGCGCCAGCAGCTTTTCCAGACGGGCCGTGGCAGATACGCAGTATTTT. Encoded protein: CASSFSRRAVADTQYF.

The chain recombines TRBV7-2 with TRBJ1-2; no clear D gene. Germline V gives CDR1 SGHTA, CDR2 FQGNSA. Trimming pared 5 bases from V and 0 bases from J, leaving 10 bases between. This CDR3 contains 14 residues. For the CDR3, the DNA is TGTGCCAGCAGCCCGTTACAAGCTAACTATGGCTACACCTTC. Protein: CASSPLQANYGYTF.

The chain combines TRBV5-1 with TRBJ2-5; the D gene is possibly TRBD1 (5 bases). Germline-derived CDR1 and CDR2 are SGHRS and YFSETQ. Trimming removed 7 bases at V and 1 base at J, with 11 bases between. This CDR3 has 13 residues. The DNA for the CDR3 is TGCGCCAGCGGAAAGGGGCTCCAAGAGACCCAGTACTTC. It encodes CASGKGLQETQYF.

This clonotype came up a few times. The rearrangement joins TRBV10-3 to TRBJ1-5; D is perhaps TRBD1 (5 bases). This CDR3 has 15 residues. Trimming left V 2 bases short and J 6 bases short, with 14 bases between. CDR1 is ENHRY, CDR2 SYGVKD, per germline. This CDR3 is CAISESGQGSQPQHF. In DNA form, the CDR3 reads TGTGCCATCAGTGAGAGTGGGCAGGGAAGTCAGCCCCAGCATTTT.

This clonotype has a single count. This chain uses TRBV12-3 or TRBV12-4 with TRBJ2-5; D is perhaps TRBD1 (6 bases). CDR3 length: 14 amino acids. With 6 bases removed from V and 5 bases from J, the gap between germline ends came to 16 bases. CDR3 loop: CASRGTMGEETQYF. The CDR3 DNA follows: TGTGCCAGCAGGGGGACAATGGGTGAGGAGACCCAGTACTTC.